The 30 T cell receptor beta chains presented below share a single source sample, sequenced in a study of shared clonotypes between healthy human individuals. CD45RO negativity and positive selection for CCR7 defined naive CD8 cells, a population that excluded terminally differentiated effector memory CD45RA+ cells. The table came from immunoSEQ multiplex PCR; TCRdb's copy has only in-frame clones and leaves some out. The table includes around 2.1 million clones, about 93% detected once. The sample was naive CD8+ T cells from PBMCs. All receptors derive from a man aged 18 to 29 in good health. Some clones in this sample may be carry-over from other donors' samples.

This clone was counted between two and nine times. CDR3 sequence reads: CACEGDDEKLFF. In DNA, the CDR3 is TGTGCCTGTGAAGGGGATGATGAAAAACTGTTTTTT. The chain has TRBV30 and TRBJ1-4, with D maybe TRBD1 (5 bases). The CDR3 extends over 12 amino acids. Germline CDR1 is GTSNPN and CDR2 is SVGIG (reference sequence). V was cut by 6 bases and J by 6 bases, with 11 bases left in between.

The V gene is TRBV7-9, the J gene TRBJ2-1; D is uncertain. Trimming pared 5 bases from V and 0 bases from J, leaving 14 bases between. In germline, CDR1 is SEHNR, CDR2 FQNEAQ (reference sequence). The CDR3 contains 16 residues. The CDR3 protein is CASSSDIPGSYNEQFF. For the CDR3, the DNA is TGTGCCAGCAGCAGTGACATACCAGGCTCCTACAATGAGCAGTTCTTC.

The V gene is TRBV28, the J gene TRBJ2-1, with a possible D match to TRBD1 (6 bases). V lost 7 bases to trimming and J lost 8 bases, with 18 bases between them. Germline lookup yields CDR1 MDHEN and CDR2 SYDVKM. The CDR3 spans 14 residues. The CDR3 sequence is CASTPAGGPHEQFF. In DNA, the CDR3 is TGTGCCAGCACTCCGGCTGGGGGCCCCCATGAGCAGTTCTTC.

The count of this clone is one. The chain recombines TRBV11-2 with TRBJ1-4; unclear D gene. CDR3 length: 15 residues. Trimming shortened V by 3 bases and J by 5 bases, and 13 bases separated the two germline ends. CDR1 is SGHAT, CDR2 FQNNGV, per germline. CDR3 DNA: TGTGCCAGCAGCTTGGGAGTGTACCCCAATGAAAAACTGTTTTTT. Protein: CASSLGVYPNEKLFF. The whole variable domain, remainder taken from reference TRBV11-2 and TRBJ1-4, is EAGVAQSPRYKIIEKRQSVAFWCNPISGHATLYWYQQILGQGPKLLIQFQNNGVVDDSQLPKDRFSAERLKGVDSTLKIQPAKLEDSAVYLCASSLGVYPNEKLFFGSGTQLSVL.

CDR3: CASSQEIVGLAGDGETQYF. In DNA, the CDR3 is TGCGCCAGCAGCCAAGAAATCGTCGGACTAGCGGGAGATGGGGAGACCCAGTACTTC. The V and J genes are TRBV4-3 and TRBJ2-5; 13 bases fit TRBD2. This CDR3 is built from 19 residues. CDR1 LGHNA and CDR2 YSLEER come from the germline V gene. With 0 bases clipped from V and 5 bases from J, the junction kept 12 bases outside the gene matches.

The chain is built from TRBV9 and TRBJ2-7, with 10 nucleotides matching TRBD2. The junction had 8 bases not matched to a gene; V was cut back by 3 bases and J by 2 bases. CDR1 is SGDLS and CDR2 is YYNGEE in the germline V gene. The CDR3 runs 16 residues. The CDR3 protein is CASSARASGGPYEQYF. DNA of the CDR3: TGTGCCAGCAGCGCCCGAGCTAGCGGGGGCCCCTACGAGCAGTACTTC.

Turning to this clone: Other DNA sequences in this specimen translate into the identical CDR3. The J gene is TRBJ2-7, the V gene TRBV28; possible D gene TRBD2, 5 bases. Germline CDR1 is MDHEN and CDR2 is SYDVKM. The germline V and J ends were trimmed by 2 bases and 4 bases, with 6 bases remaining between them. CDR3 size: 12 residues. Written as DNA, the CDR3 is TGTGCCAGCAGTTTACGCGGGTACGAGCAGTACTTC. Translated: CASSLRGYEQYF.

The chain is built from TRBV10-3 and TRBJ2-3, with D hard to call. This CDR3 spans 13 amino acids. Deletions cut 8 bases from V and 0 bases from J, with 9 bases between. Germline V lookup: CDR1 ENHRY, CDR2 SYGVKD. The CDR3 is CAILVSSTDTQYF. The CDR3 bases are TGTGCCATCCTGGTTTCCAGCACAGATACGCAGTATTTT.

CDR3 bases: TGTGCCAGTAGTATTGGGATAGACACCGGGGAGCTGTTTTTT. Translated: CASSIGIDTGELFF. The rearrangement uses TRBV19 and TRBJ2-2; D call uncertain. The CDR3 consists of 14 residues. V was clipped by 3 bases and J by 3 bases, with 8 bases between them. Germline CDR1 LNHDA, CDR2 SQIVND (reference sequence).

The rearrangement joins TRBV27 to TRBJ2-1, with D possibly TRBD2 on 6 matching bases. This CDR3 comprises 16 residues. Trimming removed 5 bases at V and 0 bases at J, with 14 bases between. Germline V CDR1 and CDR2: MNHEY, SMNVEV (reference sequence). CDR3: CASSLGSGYSYNEQFF. In nucleotides, the CDR3 is TGTGCCAGCAGTCTGGGGAGCGGGTACTCCTACAATGAGCAGTTCTTC.

The V call is TRBV15, the J call TRBJ2-7, with D perhaps TRBD1 or TRBD2 (6 bases each). Per germline, CDR1 LNHNV and CDR2 YYDKDF (reference sequence). The CDR3 covers 14 residues. V was pared by 6 bases and J by 2 bases, with 14 bases between. CDR3 coding DNA: TGTGCCACCAGAGGGGGGACGGCCCCCTACGAGCAGTACTTC. This translates into CATRGGTAPYEQYF.

CDR3 coding DNA: TGTGCCAGCAGTGAAGGGGGTAACAGAGTACAAGAGACCCAGTACTTC. Amino acids: CASSEGGNRVQETQYF. The chain couples TRBV6-1 to TRBJ2-5; D unclear. Germline assignment: CDR1 MNHNS and CDR2 SASEGT. Deletions cut 1 base from V and 2 bases from J, with 14 bases between. This CDR3 has 16 amino acids.

The rearrangement joins TRBV19 to TRBJ2-5; perhaps TRBD1 as D (6 bases). CDR1 and CDR2 from the germline V gene are LNHDA and SQIVND (reference sequence). The CDR3 runs 14 residues. Trimming removed 6 bases at V and 1 base at J, with 12 bases between. In DNA form, the CDR3 reads TGTGCCAGTAGGATGACAGGTATCCAAGAGACCCAGTACTTC. Translation gives CASRMTGIQETQYF.

CDR3 DNA sequence: TGCGCCAGCAGCACCGGGACAGGGCGTCCCTCCCCCGAAGCTTTCTTT. Translation gives CASSTGTGRPSPEAFF. The V gene is TRBV5-1, the J gene TRBJ1-1, with 9 bases matching TRBD1. Germline CDR1 is SGHRS and CDR2 is YFSETQ. The CDR3 is made up of 16 amino acids. The V segment lost 4 bases and the J segment 8 bases; nucleotides outside the gene matches: 15.

This clone was seen just once. The CDR3 sequence is CASRGSVNTGELFF. The CDR3 DNA reads TGTGCCAGCAGGGGTAGCGTAAACACCGGGGAGCTGTTTTTT. V usage is TRBV5-4 and J usage is TRBJ2-2, with D possibly being TRBD2 (5 bases). The V end was cut by 5 bases, the J end by 2 bases, with 10 bases between. The CDR3 has 14 residues. Germline CDR1 reads SGHNT; CDR2 reads YYREEE (reference sequence).

This CDR3 reads CASRHRDRALEQYF. The DNA for the CDR3 is TGTGCCAGCAGACACCGGGACAGGGCATTAGAGCAGTACTTC. The chain couples TRBV27 to TRBJ2-7; 9 bases agree with TRBD1. The CDR3 has 14 residues. V gave up 6 bases and J gave up 7 bases; unmatched junction bases: 10. Germline CDR1 reads MNHEY; CDR2 reads SMNVEV (reference sequence).

This chain joins TRBV27 and TRBJ2-1, with TRBD2 matching 8 bases. Germline V gene lookup returns CDR1 MNHEY and CDR2 SMNVEV (reference sequence). The V segment lost 4 bases and the J segment 0 bases; nucleotides outside the gene matches: 11. There are 18 residues in the CDR3. The CDR3 DNA follows: TGTGCCAGCAGTTCCCCTCTATCCGGGGGGGGCTCCTACAATGAGCAGTTCTTC. Its protein product is CASSSPLSGGGSYNEQFF.

To note about this clone: The identical CDR3 is also encoded by other nucleotide sequences in the sample. The chain couples TRBV6-5 to TRBJ2-1, with 7 nucleotides matching TRBD1. Per germline, CDR1 MNHEY and CDR2 SVGAGI. The junction had 5 bases not matched to a gene; V was cut back by 9 bases and J by 0 bases. This CDR3 is built from 14 residues. The CDR3 is CASTAGGSYNEQFF. In DNA, the CDR3 is TGTGCCAGTACAGCAGGGGGCTCCTACAATGAGCAGTTCTTC.

This chain joins TRBV7-9 and TRBJ2-7; 7 bases are a match to TRBD1. Germline CDR1 SEHNR, CDR2 FQNEAQ (reference sequence). Losses at the gene ends were 3 bases for V and 0 bases for J; bases not matched to a gene: 11. The CDR3 loop spans 17 amino acids. CDR3: CASSFNNRGVSSYEQYF. The DNA for the CDR3 is TGTGCCAGCAGCTTCAACAACAGGGGCGTTAGCTCCTACGAGCAGTACTTC.

The CDR3 bases are TGTGCCAGCAGTCTACTCCCAACCGGACAGGGGATCTCCTACGAGCAGTACTTC. Its translation: CASSLLPTGQGISYEQYF. The chain uses TRBV27 and TRBJ2-7, with TRBD1 matching 9 bases. Germline CDR1 reads MNHEY; CDR2 reads SMNVEV (reference sequence). This CDR3 has 18 residues. V lost 5 bases, J lost 0 bases, and 14 bases stayed unmatched.

The J gene is TRBJ1-5, the V gene TRBV19; the match to TRBD1 covers 10 bases. This CDR3 is built from 16 residues. The germline V gene encodes CDR1 LNHDA and CDR2 SQIVND (reference sequence). V shed 6 bases, J shed 7 bases, and the junction held 12 bases outside the gene matches. As DNA, the CDR3 is TGTGCCAGTAGCCCTCTCCAGACAGGGGGCGGGCAGCCCCAGCATTTT. Protein product: CASSPLQTGGGQPQHF.

A note on this clone: This specimen includes other DNA sequences encoding the same CDR3. This chain connects TRBV27 to TRBJ2-7; tentatively, D is TRBD1 or TRBD2 (5 bases each). The V gene's germline CDR1 is MNHEY and CDR2 SMNVEV (reference sequence). This CDR3 spans 13 amino acids. The V end was cut by 2 bases, the J end by 0 bases, with 5 bases between. The CDR3 loop is CASSLGGSYEQYF. The CDR3, as DNA: TGTGCCAGCAGTTTAGGGGGCTCCTACGAGCAGTACTTC.

V and J are TRBV19 and TRBJ2-3, with D perhaps being TRBD1 or TRBD2 (5 bases each). Trimming removed 4 bases from V and 0 bases from J, with 11 bases in between. The CDR3 spans 15 residues. Per germline, CDR1 LNHDA and CDR2 SQIVND (reference sequence). In nucleotides, the CDR3 is TGTGCCAGTAGTAGAGGGACGACTAGCACAGATACGCAGTATTTT. It encodes CASSRGTTSTDTQYF.

The chain carries TRBV6-6 and TRBJ1-3, with a tentative D call TRBD1 (5 bases). Trimming left V 10 bases short and J 6 bases short, with 25 bases between. This CDR3 spans 16 amino acids. Germline V gene sequence: CDR1 MNHNY, CDR2 SVGAGI (reference sequence). CDR3 bases: TGTGCCACCTCAACCCAGGCTGAGACAGCCTTAAACACCATATATTTT. Amino acid sequence: CATSTQAETALNTIYF.

The chain uses TRBV7-3 and TRBJ2-1; 7 bases fit TRBD2. V dropped 5 bases and J dropped 8; count of bases not matched to a gene: 12. In germline, CDR1 is SGHTA, CDR2 FQGTGA. This CDR3 region has 15 residues. In DNA form, the CDR3 reads TGTGCCAGCAGCCCCGGGACTACACCCTCCGATGAGCAGTTCTTC. Translating it yields CASSPGTTPSDEQFF.

The chain uses TRBV28 and TRBJ2-1, with D perhaps matching TRBD1 (5 bases). The CDR3 is made up of 13 amino acids. Trimming took 4 bases from V and 8 from J, leaving 12 bases between them. The germline V gene encodes CDR1 MDHEN and CDR2 SYDVKM. The DNA for the CDR3 is TGTGCCAGCAGTTCTCCAGGGTGGGATGAGCAGTTCTTC. Its translation: CASSSPGWDEQFF.

The rearrangement links TRBV6-5 to TRBJ1-1; tentative D call: TRBD1 (5 bases). V lost 6 bases and J lost 7, with 18 bases in between. Germline V lookup: CDR1 MNHEY, CDR2 SVGAGI. The CDR3 is 14 amino acids. The CDR3 nucleotides read TGTGCCAGCAGCCCAACCCGGACACCTCTTGAAGCTTTCTTT. Amino acid sequence: CASSPTRTPLEAFF.

The count of this clone is one. The chain recombines TRBV27 with TRBJ1-5; D call uncertain. This CDR3 has 14 amino acids. The germline CDR1 and CDR2 sequences are MNHEY and SMNVEV (reference sequence). Trimming left V 5 bases short and J 4 bases short, with 12 bases between. The CDR3: CASSTRQINQPQHF. The CDR3 DNA reads as TGTGCCAGCAGTACCCGACAAATTAATCAGCCCCAGCATTTT.

This chain joins TRBV7-8 and TRBJ2-7; TRBD1 agrees at 9 bases. From germline, CDR1 is SGHVS and CDR2 FQNEAQ. This CDR3 has 13 amino acids. The trim removed 5 bases at V and 6 bases at J, leaving 5 bases unmatched. The CDR3 DNA sequence: TGTGCCAGCAGCGAACGACAGGGGGGCGAGCAGTACTTC. Translating it yields CASSERQGGEQYF.

The rearrangement uses TRBV11-2 and TRBJ1-2; D is unclear. CDR3 size: 13 residues. Deletions cut 1 base from V and 6 bases from J, with 9 bases between. Germline-derived CDR1 and CDR2 are SGHAT and FQNNGV. CDR3 region: CASSLGQRDGYTF. The CDR3 DNA is TGTGCCAGCAGCTTAGGGCAGCGCGATGGCTACACCTTC.